These 26 T cell receptor beta chains came from one sample sequenced in a study of technical replicates of blood from several donors. Libraries were prepared by immunoSEQ multiplex PCR; TCRdb keeps only in-frame clonotypes and omits some of them. Here the sample spans tens of thousands of clones, around 92% being singletons. The sample consisted of T cells isolated from PBMCs. The receptor source for this set is a human donor in good health.

The V gene is TRBV29-1, the J gene TRBJ2-1; 8 bases agree with TRBD2. V lost 3 bases, J lost 3 bases, and 10 bases stayed unmatched. This CDR3 has 16 residues. Germline CDR1 reads SQVTM; CDR2 reads ANQGSEA. This chain's CDR3 is CSVEPLSSGYYNEQFF. The CDR3 region has the DNA TGCAGCGTTGAGCCACTCTCTAGCGGGTACTACAATGAGCAGTTCTTC.

The chain combines TRBV7-3 with TRBJ2-1, with TRBD2 matching over 10 bases. Per germline, CDR1 SGHTA and CDR2 FQGTGA. The CDR3 contains 15 residues. V lost 5 bases, J lost 8 bases, and 9 bases stayed unmatched. The CDR3 DNA reads TGTGCCAGCAGCAAGCTAGCGGGAGAGATATATGAGCAGTTCTTC. Protein product: CASSKLAGEIYEQFF.

The chain carries TRBV2 and TRBJ2-1; the D gene is possibly TRBD1 (5 bases). The germline V gene encodes CDR1 SNHLY and CDR2 FYNNEI. V dropped 5 bases and J dropped 0 bases, with 11 bases sitting between them. The CDR3 consists of 15 residues. Here the CDR3 DNA reads TGTGCCAGCAGTACCGACAGAATCTCCTACAATGAGCAGTTCTTC. This codes for CASSTDRISYNEQFF.

This chain links TRBV11-2 with TRBJ1-5; D is ambiguous. This CDR3 has 11 amino acids. CDR1 SGHAT and CDR2 FQNNGV come from the germline V gene. CDR3: CASGSNQPQHF. The CDR3 coding sequence is TGTGCTTCGGGAAGCAATCAGCCCCAGCATTTT.

This chain connects TRBV10-1 to TRBJ2-5; 8 bases agree with TRBD2. Trimming took 1 base from V and 1 from J; bases not matched to a gene: 5. Germline CDR1 and CDR2: WNHNN and SYGVQD (reference sequence). This CDR3 comprises 16 residues. Here the CDR3 reads CASSELSTSGQETQYF. Written as DNA, the CDR3 is TGCGCCAGCAGTGAGTTATCAACTAGCGGCCAAGAGACCCAGTACTTC.

The sample holds a few counts of this clone. V usage is TRBV18 and J usage is TRBJ2-5; D unclear. With 0 bases removed from V and 0 bases from J, the gap between germline ends came to 5 bases. CDR3 size: 14 residues. CDR1 KGHSH and CDR2 LQKENI come from the germline V gene. The CDR3 spells CASSPPEYQETQYF. The DNA of the CDR3 is TGTGCCAGCTCACCACCGGAGTACCAAGAGACCCAGTACTTC.

The rearrangement joins TRBV11-3 to TRBJ2-2; 7 bases map to TRBD2. Germline CDR1 reads SGHNT; CDR2 reads YENEEA. The CDR3 is made up of 16 amino acids. V gave up 2 bases and J gave up 0 bases; unmatched junction bases: 3. CDR3 protein: CASSLHGRSNTGELFF. The CDR3 region has the DNA TGTGCCAGCAGCTTACACGGGAGGTCGAACACCGGGGAGCTGTTTTTT.

The rearrangement joins TRBV19 to TRBJ1-4; D remains ambiguous. This CDR3 is 14 amino acids long. Germline CDR1 reads LNHDA; CDR2 reads SQIVND (reference sequence). V lost 3 bases and J lost 3, with 8 bases in between. CDR3 in amino acids: CASSISAANEKLFF. CDR3 DNA: TGTGCCAGTAGTATTTCAGCGGCTAATGAAAAACTGTTTTTT. The full variable domain, completed using reference TRBV19 and TRBJ1-4, is DGGITQSPKYLFRKEGQNVTLSCEQNLNHDAMYWYRQDPGQGLRLIYYSQIVNDFQKGDIAEGYSVSREKKESFPLTVTSAQKNPTAFYLCASSISAANEKLFFGSGTQLSVL.

The J gene is TRBJ1-4, the V gene TRBV28, with 7 bases identical to TRBD1. J was trimmed by 0 bases and V by 5 bases; bases with no gene match: 6. Germline assignment: CDR1 MDHEN and CDR2 SYDVKM. There are 16 residues in the CDR3. The CDR3 protein is CASSKQQGTTNEKLFF. CDR3 bases: TGTGCCAGCAGTAAACAACAGGGGACAACTAATGAAAAACTGTTTTTT.

V gene TRBV7-9 combines with J gene TRBJ2-7, with 7 bases that match TRBD1. This CDR3 contains 15 residues. Germline loops: CDR1 SEHNR, CDR2 FQNEAQ (reference sequence). J gave up 2 bases and V 5 bases, and 9 bases lay outside the gene matches. The CDR3 here is CASSRFGTVAYEQYF. DNA of the CDR3: TGTGCCAGCAGCCGATTTGGGACAGTTGCCTACGAGCAGTACTTC.

This sequence joins TRBV6-1 and TRBJ1-3; D is ambiguous. V was trimmed by 4 bases and J by 0 bases, leaving 10 bases between them. CDR1 and CDR2 from the germline V gene are MNHNS and SASEGT. This CDR3 spans 15 amino acids. CDR3: CASSGFRLSGNTIYF. The CDR3 DNA reads as TGTGCCAGCAGTGGCTTCAGACTCTCTGGAAACACCATATATTTT.

The chain couples TRBV11-2 to TRBJ1-1, with a weak D call TRBD1 (6 bases). Germline V gene lookup returns CDR1 SGHAT and CDR2 FQNNGV. CDR3 size: 14 residues. With 0 bases removed from V and 5 bases from J, the gap between germline ends came to 10 bases. The CDR3 DNA is TGTGCCAGCAGCTTAGATCAGGGGTGGACTGAAGCTTTCTTT. It is translated as CASSLDQGWTEAFF.

The chain carries TRBV28 and TRBJ2-3; possibly TRBD1 for D (5 bases). Looked up from germline, CDR1 is MDHEN and CDR2 is SYDVKM. The CDR3 sequence is 16 residues long. V was pared by 5 bases and J by 1 base, with 16 bases between. This chain's CDR3 is CASSLSRVLGTDTQYF. The CDR3 coding sequence is TGTGCCAGCAGTCTTAGCAGGGTTTTGGGCACAGATACGCAGTATTTT.

The rearrangement joins TRBV7-3 to TRBJ1-1; D possibly corresponds to TRBD1 (6 bases). The CDR3 runs 12 residues. V was shortened by 8 bases and J by 4 bases, with 11 bases between the two germline ends. The V gene's germline CDR1 is SGHTA and CDR2 FQGTGA. The CDR3 here is CASPTGSTEAFF. As DNA, the CDR3 is TGTGCCAGCCCTACAGGGTCCACTGAAGCTTTCTTT.

CDR3 loop: CASSPPTGFRHEQYF. The CDR3 DNA sequence: TGTGCCAGCAGTCCGCCGACAGGCTTCAGGCACGAGCAGTACTTC. The rearrangement joins TRBV27 to TRBJ2-7, with D perhaps TRBD1 (6 bases). V gave up 5 bases and J gave up 5 bases, with 19 bases separating them. Germline V gene sequence: CDR1 MNHEY, CDR2 SMNVEV (reference sequence). The CDR3 runs to 15 residues.

The rearrangement joins TRBV28 to TRBJ1-5; 9 bases line up with TRBD1. CDR1 is MDHEN and CDR2 is SYDVKM in the germline V gene. The V segment lost 3 bases and the J segment 0 bases; nucleotides outside the gene matches: 6. The CDR3 is 17 residues long. DNA of the CDR3: TGTGCCAGCAGTTTGGTGGGACAGGGAATTAGCAATCAGCCCCAGCATTTT. Amino acid sequence: CASSLVGQGISNQPQHF.

This sequence joins TRBV4-1 and TRBJ2-5; the match to TRBD2 covers 7 bases. CDR1 and CDR2 from the germline V gene are MGHRA and YSYEKL. This CDR3 has 15 residues. The V segment lost 5 bases and the J segment 5 bases; nucleotides outside the gene matches: 11. The CDR3 loop is CASSARDYGLETQYF. CDR3 coding DNA: TGCGCCAGCAGCGCACGGGACTATGGTCTGGAGACCCAGTACTTC.

The CDR3 reads CASSFLNDRLNYEQYF. The CDR3 DNA reads as TGTGCCAGCAGCTTTTTAAACGACAGGCTAAACTACGAGCAGTACTTC. The gene calls are TRBV7-3 and TRBJ2-7; tentatively, D is TRBD1 (6 bases). Trimming removed 3 bases from V and 3 bases from J, with 18 bases in between. Germline CDR1 reads SGHTA; CDR2 reads FQGTGA. This CDR3 spans 16 amino acids.

The chain has TRBV28 and TRBJ2-5, with 8 bases identical to TRBD1. The CDR3 has 15 residues. With V trimmed by 4 bases and J by 3 bases, 7 bases remained unmatched. Germline assignment: CDR1 MDHEN and CDR2 SYDVKM. CDR3 bases: TGTGCCAGCAGTTCCCCCGGGACAGGAGAAGAGACCCAGTACTTC. Amino acids: CASSSPGTGEETQYF.

The J gene is TRBJ1-4, the V gene TRBV4-2; no clear D. In germline, CDR1 is LGHNA, CDR2 YNFKEQ. V lost 1 base, J lost 7 bases, and 13 bases lay in between. CDR3 length equals 15 residues. The CDR3, as DNA: TGTGCCAGCAGCCAAGGAGGGAGGGAGTTTGAAAAACTGTTTTTT. Protein sequence: CASSQGGREFEKLFF.

This clone was recorded only once. The chain uses TRBV7-9 and TRBJ2-5; D is perhaps TRBD1 (5 bases). Germline CDR1 is SEHNR and CDR2 is FQNEAQ (reference sequence). Trimming shortened V by 5 bases and J by 1 base, and 8 bases separated the two germline ends. CDR3 length: 13 amino acids. The CDR3, as DNA: TGTGCCAGCAGCCGGACACCCCAAGAGACCCAGTACTTC. It translates to CASSRTPQETQYF.

This chain connects TRBV7-3 to TRBJ2-7; a possible D gene is TRBD1 (5 bases). Germline assignment: CDR1 SGHTA and CDR2 FQGTGA. Trimming took 5 bases from V and 6 from J, leaving 17 bases between them. The CDR3 extends over 14 amino acids. The CDR3 region has the DNA TGTGCCAGCAGCAACGCGACCACAGGATCCGAGCAGTACTTC. This translates into CASSNATTGSEQYF.

The genes are TRBV11-2 and TRBJ2-1; maybe TRBD2 (6 bases). Trimming removed 1 base at V and 7 bases at J, with 14 bases between. Germline V gene data show CDR1 as SGHAT and CDR2 as FQNNGV. This CDR3 is built from 15 residues. CDR3 coding DNA: TGTGCCAGCAGCTTAGGGGGAGGAGGGGTAAATGAGCAGTTCTTC. Translation gives CASSLGGGGVNEQFF.

The chain recombines TRBV30 with TRBJ2-7; D may be TRBD2 (6 bases). V lost 3 bases and J lost 3, with 12 bases in between. This CDR3 region has 13 residues. Per germline, CDR1 GTSNPN and CDR2 SVGIG (reference sequence). CDR3 sequence: CAWRLGRGYEQYF. In DNA form, the CDR3 reads TGTGCCTGGAGATTAGGGCGGGGCTACGAGCAGTACTTC.

This clone occurred once. The V and J genes are TRBV27 and TRBJ2-7, with 9 bases aligning to TRBD1. This CDR3 has 16 residues. V was clipped by 1 base and J by 5 bases; unmatched bases: 9. CDR1 is MNHEY and CDR2 is SMNVEV in the germline V gene (reference sequence). The CDR3 loop reads CASSLFPGQGNHEQYF. The CDR3 DNA sequence: TGTGCCAGCAGTTTATTCCCGGGACAGGGAAATCACGAGCAGTACTTC.

This clone occurred once. The chain links TRBV6-4 to TRBJ2-7, with TRBD2 as a possible D gene (6 bases). V dropped 0 bases and J dropped 5 bases, with 14 bases sitting between them. This CDR3 has 15 amino acids. CDR1 is MRHNA and CDR2 is SNTAGT in the germline V gene. The CDR3 DNA sequence: TGTGCCAGCAGTGACTCGTTACTAGCTATCGACGAGCAGTACTTC. Encoded protein: CASSDSLLAIDEQYF.